This T cell receptor (beta chain) was observed in a study of T cells in Graves' hyperthyroidism and ophthalmopathy. The CDR3 has 14 residues. V lost 3 bases and J lost 4, with 12 bases in between. Germline V gene data show CDR1 as MGHDK and CDR2 as SYGVNS. RNA transcripts were the template for amplifying TCR beta CDR3 regions. The TCR CDR3 first-round RT-PCR relied on the HTBI primer set. TCRdb re-derived calls from the multiplex PCR reads in MiXCR, one entry per CDR3 protein. The table records about 200,000 distinct CDR3 sequences, approximately 16% of them present only once. The chain uses TRBV25-1 and TRBJ1-1, with D possibly being TRBD1 (5 bases). Sequencing input: blood. The clonotype comes from a woman aged 50 to 60 with Graves' hyperthyroidism. In DNA form, the CDR3 reads TGTGCCAGCAGTGAGAGACATAGGGGCACTGAAGCTTTCTTT. Translated, it gives CASSERHRGTEAFF.